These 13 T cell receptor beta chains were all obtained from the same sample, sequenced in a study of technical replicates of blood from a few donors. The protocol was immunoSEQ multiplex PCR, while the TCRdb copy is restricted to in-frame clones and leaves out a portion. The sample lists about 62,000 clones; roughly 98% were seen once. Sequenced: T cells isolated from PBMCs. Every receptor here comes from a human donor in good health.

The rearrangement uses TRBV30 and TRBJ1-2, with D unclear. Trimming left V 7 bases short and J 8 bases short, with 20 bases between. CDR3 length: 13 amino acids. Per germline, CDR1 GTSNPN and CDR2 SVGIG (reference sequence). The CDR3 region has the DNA TGTGCCTCCCCAATCCTATGGAGTCGGGGCTACACCTTC. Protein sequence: CASPILWSRGYTF.

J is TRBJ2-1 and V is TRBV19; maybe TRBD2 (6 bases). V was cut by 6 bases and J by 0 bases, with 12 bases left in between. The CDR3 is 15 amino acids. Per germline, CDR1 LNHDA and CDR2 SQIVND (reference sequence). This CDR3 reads CASSRERASYNEQFF. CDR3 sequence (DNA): TGTGCCAGTAGCCGGGAGCGGGCCTCCTACAATGAGCAGTTCTTC. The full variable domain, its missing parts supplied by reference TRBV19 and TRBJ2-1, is DGGITQSPKYLFRKEGQNVTLSCEQNLNHDAMYWYRQDPGQGLRLIYYSQIVNDFQKGDIAEGYSVSREKKESFPLTVTSAQKNPTAFYLCASSRERASYNEQFFGPGTRLTVL.

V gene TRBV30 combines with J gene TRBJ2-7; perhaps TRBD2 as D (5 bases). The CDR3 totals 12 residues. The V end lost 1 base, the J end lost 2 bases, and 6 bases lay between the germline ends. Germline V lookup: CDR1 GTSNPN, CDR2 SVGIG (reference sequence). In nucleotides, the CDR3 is TGTGCCTGGAGTGAGGGAGCCTACGAGCAGTACTTC. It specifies CAWSEGAYEQYF.

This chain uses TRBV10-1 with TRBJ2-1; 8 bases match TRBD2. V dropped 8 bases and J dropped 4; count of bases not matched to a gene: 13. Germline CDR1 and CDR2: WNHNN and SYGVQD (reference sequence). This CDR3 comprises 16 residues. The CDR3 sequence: CASGGRKAGAYNEQFF. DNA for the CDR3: TGCGCCAGCGGTGGAAGAAAAGCGGGGGCGTACAATGAGCAGTTCTTC.

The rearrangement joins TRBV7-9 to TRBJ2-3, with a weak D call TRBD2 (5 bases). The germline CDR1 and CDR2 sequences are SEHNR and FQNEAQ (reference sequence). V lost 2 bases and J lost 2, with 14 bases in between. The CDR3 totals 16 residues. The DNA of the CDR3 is TGTGCCAGCAGCTTACCGGGGTTTGGTCCCACAGATACGCAGTATTTT. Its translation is CASSLPGFGPTDTQYF. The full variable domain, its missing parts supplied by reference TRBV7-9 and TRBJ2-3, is DTGVSQNPRHKITKRGQNVTFRCDPISEHNRLYWYRQTLGQGPEFLTYFQNEAQLEKSRLLSDRFSAERPKGSFSTLEIQRTEQGDSAMYLCASSLPGFGPTDTQYFGPGTRLTVL.

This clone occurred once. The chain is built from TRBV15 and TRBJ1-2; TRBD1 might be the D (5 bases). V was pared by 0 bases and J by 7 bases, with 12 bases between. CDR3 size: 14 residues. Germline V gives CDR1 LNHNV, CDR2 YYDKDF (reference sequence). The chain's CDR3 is CATSRDRRGFGYTF. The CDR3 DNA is TGTGCCACCAGCAGAGATCGGCGGGGGTTTGGCTACACCTTC.

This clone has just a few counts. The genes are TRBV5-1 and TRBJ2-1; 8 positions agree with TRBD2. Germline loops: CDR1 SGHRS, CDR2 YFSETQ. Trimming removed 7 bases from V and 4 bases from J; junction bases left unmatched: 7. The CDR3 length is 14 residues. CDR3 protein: CASGSGALYNEQFF. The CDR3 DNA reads TGCGCCAGCGGTAGCGGGGCCTTATACAATGAGCAGTTCTTC.

The CDR3 DNA sequence: TGTGCCAGCAGCCTAAAAAGCCCCTATTCACCCCTCCACTTT. This gives the protein CASSLKSPYSPLHF. This chain connects TRBV27 to TRBJ1-6, with no clear D. The germline V and J ends were trimmed by 6 bases and 8 bases, with 14 bases remaining between them. Germline values: CDR1 MNHEY, CDR2 SMNVEV (reference sequence). The CDR3 sequence is 14 residues long.

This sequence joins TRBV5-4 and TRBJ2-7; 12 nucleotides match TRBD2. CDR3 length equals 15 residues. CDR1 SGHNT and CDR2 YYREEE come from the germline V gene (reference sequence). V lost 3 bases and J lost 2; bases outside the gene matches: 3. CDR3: CASSSTSGSTYEQYF. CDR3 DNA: TGTGCCAGCAGCTCGACTAGCGGGAGTACCTACGAGCAGTACTTC. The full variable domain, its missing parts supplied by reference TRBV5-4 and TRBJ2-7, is ETGVTQSPTHLIKTRGQQVTLRCSSQSGHNTVSWYQQALGQGPQFIFQYYREEENGRGNFPPRFSGLQFPNYSSELNVNALELDDSALYLCASSSTSGSTYEQYFGPGTRLTVT.

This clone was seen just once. CDR3 region: CASSSTPLSTGEAFF. CDR3 in DNA: TGTGCCAGCAGCTCAACCCCATTATCGACAGGGGAAGCTTTCTTT. The chain employs TRBV7-9 and TRBJ1-1, with 7 bases lining up with TRBD1. This CDR3 region has 15 residues. The V and J ends lost 4 bases and 8 bases, in that order; junction bases with no gene match: 13. The germline V gene has CDR1 SEHNR and CDR2 FQNEAQ (reference sequence).

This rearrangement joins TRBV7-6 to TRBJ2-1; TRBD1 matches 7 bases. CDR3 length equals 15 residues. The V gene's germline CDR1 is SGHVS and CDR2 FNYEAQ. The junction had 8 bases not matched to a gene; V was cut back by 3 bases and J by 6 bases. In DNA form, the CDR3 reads TGTGCCAGCAGCTTCCGGGACAGAATACGCAATGAGCAGTTCTTC. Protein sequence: CASSFRDRIRNEQFF.

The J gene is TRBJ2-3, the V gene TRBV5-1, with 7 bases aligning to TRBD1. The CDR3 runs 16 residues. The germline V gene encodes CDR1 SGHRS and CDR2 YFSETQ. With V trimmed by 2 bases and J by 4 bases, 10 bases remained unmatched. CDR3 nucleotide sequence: TGCGCCAGCAGCTTTAGCCAGGGGGTTTTCGCAGATACGCAGTATTTT. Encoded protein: CASSFSQGVFADTQYF.

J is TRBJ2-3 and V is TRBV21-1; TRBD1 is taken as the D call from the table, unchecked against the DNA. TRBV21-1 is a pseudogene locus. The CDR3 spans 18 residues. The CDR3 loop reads CASPKSTPPKGATDTQYF. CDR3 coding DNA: TGTGCCAGCCCAAAAAGTACCCCCCCCAAGGGGGCCACAGATACGCAGTATTTT.